The 26 T cell receptor beta chains given below trace back to one sample, sequenced in a study of blood T cell repertoires in COVID-19. Some clones are missing from TCRdb's copy, which holds only in-frame ones; the method was immunoSEQ multiplex PCR. The data hold about 310,000 clones, with around 90% observed a single time. The specimen sequenced was peripheral blood. Every receptor here comes from a woman in her forties with COVID-19, enrolled during active disease.

This clone was observed a handful of times. The chain couples TRBV19 to TRBJ1-3; D not certain. CDR1 is LNHDA, CDR2 SQIVND, per germline (reference sequence). The germline V and J ends were trimmed by 5 bases and 1 base, with 15 bases remaining between them. The CDR3 totals 16 residues. CDR3 residues: CASSREGITSGNTIYF. CDR3 sequence (DNA): TGTGCCAGTAGTCGGGAGGGAATTACATCTGGAAACACCATATATTTT.

V is TRBV7-9 and J is TRBJ1-1; D perhaps matches TRBD1 (6 bases). Per germline, CDR1 SEHNR and CDR2 FQNEAQ (reference sequence). V gave up 4 bases and J gave up 6 bases, with 15 bases separating them. The CDR3 loop spans 14 amino acids. Here the CDR3 reads CASSSANRAPEAFF. Here the CDR3 DNA reads TGTGCCAGCAGCTCGGCGAACAGGGCCCCTGAAGCTTTCTTT.

The V and J genes are TRBV4-3 and TRBJ2-3, with D hard to call. The CDR3 runs to 14 residues. Germline lookup yields CDR1 LGHNA and CDR2 YSLEER. Trimming cost V 1 base and J 5 bases, with 10 bases left between them. CDR3 sequence: CASSQVAVKDTQYF. CDR3 sequence (DNA): TGCGCCAGCAGCCAAGTTGCGGTGAAAGATACGCAGTATTTT.

Of note for this clone: The sample has other DNA sequences that encode this CDR3 too. This chain joins TRBV28 and TRBJ1-1, with TRBD1 identical over 7 bases. CDR3 size: 14 residues. Trimming at V came to 6 bases and at J to 0 bases, leaving 4 bases not matched to a gene. Germline CDR1 and CDR2: MDHEN and SYDVKM. The CDR3 loop reads CASSSTGLNTEAFF. CDR3 nucleotides: TGTGCCAGCAGCTCGACAGGGTTGAACACTGAAGCTTTCTTT. The full variable domain, with the rest looked up from reference TRBV28 and TRBJ1-1, is DVKVTQSSRYLVKRTGEKVFLECVQDMDHENMFWYRQDPGLGLRLIYFSYDVKMKEKGDIPEGYSVSREKKERFSLILESASTNQTSMYLCASSSTGLNTEAFFGQGTRLTVV.

The V call is TRBV19, the J call TRBJ2-7, with 7 positions matching TRBD1. After removal of 7 bases from V and 3 bases from J, the junction contained 12 bases not matched to a gene. Germline values: CDR1 LNHDA, CDR2 SQIVND (reference sequence). The CDR3 has 15 amino acids. CDR3: CASTSTGQSFYEQYF. CDR3 DNA: TGTGCCAGTACTTCAACGGGACAGTCTTTCTACGAGCAGTACTTC.

The J gene is TRBJ1-5, the V gene TRBV7-9; 9 nucleotides agree with TRBD1. The CDR3 is 15 amino acids. V was pared by 5 bases and J by 7 bases, with 9 bases of the junction left unmatched. CDR1 and CDR2 (germline): SEHNR, FQNEAQ (reference sequence). The CDR3 protein is CASSPRGQGPQPQHF. CDR3 nucleotide sequence: TGTGCCAGCAGCCCTAGGGGACAGGGACCACAGCCCCAGCATTTT.

This clone was detected only once. This CDR3 reads CASGGQRMSQPQHF. CDR3 in DNA: TGTGCCAGCGGTGGACAGCGAATGAGTCAGCCCCAGCATTTT. The rearrangement joins TRBV18 to TRBJ1-5, with D perhaps TRBD1 (6 bases). Per the germline V gene, CDR1 is KGHSH and CDR2 is LQKENI. The CDR3 contains 14 residues. V lost 8 bases and J 6 bases, leaving 17 bases between the germline ends. Based on the CDR3 plus reference TRBV18 and TRBJ1-5, the full variable domain is NAGVMQNPRHLVRRRGQEARLRCSPMKGHSHVYWYRQLPEEGLKFMVYLQKENIIDESGMPKERFSAEFPKEGPSILRIQQVVRGDSAAYFCASGGQRMSQPQHFGDGTRLSIL.

The J gene is TRBJ1-2, the V gene TRBV7-9, with D uncertain. V dropped 5 bases and J dropped 5 bases, with 9 bases sitting between them. The CDR3 loop spans 12 amino acids. CDR1 is SEHNR and CDR2 is FQNEAQ in the germline V gene (reference sequence). The CDR3 nucleotides are TGTGCCAGCAGCAAACAAAATTATGGCTACACCTTC. Its protein product is CASSKQNYGYTF.

The J gene is TRBJ2-5, the V gene TRBV13; 14 nucleotides line up with TRBD2. Germline lookup yields CDR1 PRHDT and CDR2 FYEKMQ (reference sequence). The CDR3 is 17 residues long. J lost 1 base, V lost 5 bases, and 6 bases had no gene match. In DNA form, the CDR3 reads TGTGCCAGCAGCAGGGGACTAGCGGGAGTAGGCCAAGAGACCCAGTACTTC. This sequence encodes CASSRGLAGVGQETQYF.

The chain links TRBV7-9 to TRBJ2-7; TRBD2 matches 7 bases. The V gene's germline CDR1 is SEHNR and CDR2 FQNEAQ (reference sequence). The V segment lost 0 bases and the J segment 0 bases; nucleotides outside the gene matches: 2. The CDR3 loop spans 15 amino acids. As DNA, the CDR3 is TGTGCCAGCAGCTTAGCCACGGGGGGCTCCTACGAGCAGTACTTC. This gives the protein CASSLATGGSYEQYF. The whole variable domain, remainder taken from reference TRBV7-9 and TRBJ2-7, is DTGVSQNPRHKITKRGQNVTFRCDPISEHNRLYWYRQTLGQGPEFLTYFQNEAQLEKSRLLSDRFSAERPKGSFSTLEIQRTEQGDSAMYLCASSLATGGSYEQYFGPGTRLTVT.

The chain joins TRBV27 to TRBJ2-1; 7 bases are a match to TRBD2. The CDR3 has 17 amino acids. The germline gives CDR1 MNHEY, CDR2 SMNVEV (reference sequence). The V gene end was trimmed by 4 bases and the J gene end by 4 bases; junction bases not matched to a gene: 13. The DNA for the CDR3 is TGTGCCAGCAGTTCACCCCTACGGAGCGGGGCTTACAATGAGCAGTTCTTC. Translating it yields CASSSPLRSGAYNEQFF.

This clone has just one count. The chain is built from TRBV4-3 and TRBJ2-7; 10 bases align to TRBD1. J gave up 3 bases and V 0 bases, and 5 bases lay outside the gene matches. Germline V lookup: CDR1 LGHNA, CDR2 YSLEER. CDR3 length: 16 residues. CDR3 sequence (DNA): TGCGCCAGCAGCCAAGACCCTCGGACAGGGGGCTACGAGCAGTACTTC. This translates into CASSQDPRTGGYEQYF.

This clone has only one observation. This rearrangement joins TRBV28 to TRBJ1-2; 7 bases agree with TRBD1. Trimming took 5 bases from V and 8 from J; bases not matched to a gene: 11. Per germline, CDR1 MDHEN and CDR2 SYDVKM. The CDR3 covers 14 residues. CDR3 DNA: TGTGCCAGCAGTCCCAGACAGGGTTGGAGGGGCTACACCTTC. It yields the protein CASSPRQGWRGYTF.

The genes are TRBV18 and TRBJ1-2; 12 bases are shared with TRBD1. CDR3 length equals 19 residues. Germline V gene data show CDR1 as KGHSH and CDR2 as LQKENI. Trimming cost V 6 bases and J 6 bases; bases outside gene matches: 20. The CDR3 DNA is TGTGCCAGCTCCCTTTATCCGGGACAGGGGGCTCGTTCTGCTGATGGCTACACCTTC. This gives the protein CASSLYPGQGARSADGYTF.

The CDR3 loop reads CASSLAVSSGNTIYF. CDR3 sequence (DNA): TGCGCCAGCAGCTTGGCGGTGAGCTCTGGAAACACCATATATTTT. V is TRBV5-1 and J is TRBJ1-3, with unresolved D. The CDR3 contains 15 residues. Trimming removed 0 bases from V and 0 bases from J, with 7 bases in between. The germline CDR1 and CDR2 sequences are SGHRS and YFSETQ.

The genes are TRBV5-6 and TRBJ2-4; TRBD2 matches at 9 bases. CDR1 and CDR2 from the germline V gene are SGHDT and YYEEEE. V lost 3 bases and J lost 4; bases outside the gene matches: 5. The length of the CDR3 is 15 residues. Here the CDR3 DNA reads TGTGCCAGCAGCTCCCGGACTAGCGTGAAAAACATTCAGTACTTC. This translates into CASSSRTSVKNIQYF.

Regarding this clone: The junction differs from germline at one of its ends, possibly a read error. The genes are TRBV28 and TRBJ2-1; D is possibly TRBD1 (6 bases). The CDR3 consists of 12 residues. From germline, CDR1 is MDHEN and CDR2 SYDVKM. The CDR3 loop reads CASSLYRVFMVF. As DNA, the CDR3 is TGTGCCAGCAGTTTATACAGGGTCTTCATGGTCTTC. Based on the CDR3 plus reference TRBV28 and TRBJ2-1, the full variable domain is DVKVTQSSRYLVKRTGEKVFLECVQDMDHENMFWYRQDPGLGLRLIYFSYDVKMKEKGDIPEGYSVSREKKERFSLILESASTNQTSMYLCASSLYRVFMVFGPGTRLTVL.

The chain has TRBV19 and TRBJ1-1, with TRBD1 matching 10 bases. The CDR3 extends over 13 amino acids. Germline V gene lookup returns CDR1 LNHDA and CDR2 SQIVND (reference sequence). V was clipped by 3 bases and J by 5 bases; unmatched bases: 0. CDR3 sequence: CASSMGQGTEAFF. CDR3 in DNA: TGTGCCAGTAGTATGGGACAGGGGACTGAAGCTTTCTTT. The complete variable domain, with remaining parts taken from reference TRBV19 and TRBJ1-1, reads DGGITQSPKYLFRKEGQNVTLSCEQNLNHDAMYWYRQDPGQGLRLIYYSQIVNDFQKGDIAEGYSVSREKKESFPLTVTSAQKNPTAFYLCASSMGQGTEAFFGQGTRLTVV.

The V and J genes are TRBV7-2 and TRBJ1-2, with 10 bases lining up with TRBD1. The V gene end was trimmed by 4 bases and the J gene end by 4 bases; junction bases not matched to a gene: 6. CDR1 is SGHTA and CDR2 is FQGNSA in the germline V gene. This CDR3 is built from 15 residues. The CDR3 protein is CASSSRQGASYGYTF. The CDR3 bases are TGTGCCAGCAGCTCGCGACAGGGGGCGAGCTATGGCTACACCTTC. Supplemented by reference TRBV7-2 and TRBJ1-2, the full variable domain reads GAGVSQSPSNKVTEKGKDVELRCDPISGHTALYWYRQSLGQGLEFLIYFQGNSAPDKSGLPSDRFSAERTGGSVSTLTIQRTQQEDSAVYLCASSSRQGASYGYTFGSGTRLTVV.

The rearrangement uses TRBV7-3 and TRBJ1-2; D is unresolved. V was trimmed by 3 bases and J by 8 bases, leaving 7 bases between them. The CDR3 runs 11 residues. The V gene's germline CDR1 is SGHTA and CDR2 FQGTGA. CDR3 amino acids: CASSLYEGYTF. In DNA form, the CDR3 reads TGTGCCAGCAGCTTGTACGAGGGCTACACCTTC.

The chain carries TRBV28 and TRBJ1-2, with D possibly being TRBD1 (6 bases). This CDR3 is built from 14 residues. Germline V lookup: CDR1 MDHEN, CDR2 SYDVKM. Trimming stripped 3 bases from V and 8 bases from J, with 16 bases between. Here the CDR3 DNA reads TGTGCCAGCAGTTTCCGCGGCTATAGGGGGGGCTACACCTTC. As protein: CASSFRGYRGGYTF.

V and J are TRBV2 and TRBJ1-2; 9 bases map to TRBD1. Germline V CDR1 and CDR2: SNHLY, FYNNEI. After removal of 5 bases from V and 8 bases from J, the junction contained 12 bases not matched to a gene. The CDR3 is made up of 15 amino acids. DNA of the CDR3: TGTGCCAGCAGTTCCCCCGGGACAGGGAGAGGCGGCTACACCTTC. Translation gives CASSSPGTGRGGYTF.

The chain combines TRBV7-9 with TRBJ1-4, with 7 positions matching TRBD1. CDR1 is SEHNR and CDR2 is FQNEAQ in the germline V gene (reference sequence). The junction had 5 bases not matched to a gene; V was cut back by 7 bases and J by 0 bases. The CDR3 runs to 15 residues. The CDR3 here is CASKRGTATNEKLFF. The CDR3 region has the DNA TGTGCCAGCAAACGCGGGACAGCAACTAATGAAAAACTGTTTTTT.

The chain recombines TRBV7-9 with TRBJ2-7; D may be TRBD1 (6 bases). V was cut by 0 bases and J by 3 bases, with 9 bases left in between. This CDR3 contains 14 residues. CDR1 is SEHNR and CDR2 is FQNEAQ in the germline V gene (reference sequence). CDR3 region: CASSLASRGYEQYF. The CDR3 DNA reads TGTGCCAGCAGCTTAGCCTCCAGGGGCTACGAGCAGTACTTC.

The V call is TRBV28, the J call TRBJ1-2; 11 nucleotides agree with TRBD1. The CDR3 loop spans 16 amino acids. CDR1 is MDHEN, CDR2 SYDVKM, per germline. J lost 4 bases, V lost 6 bases, and 10 bases had no gene match. The CDR3 here is CASRGGWDRGIYGYTF. The CDR3 DNA follows: TGTGCCAGCAGAGGAGGGTGGGACAGGGGGATCTATGGCTACACCTTC.

The chain is built from TRBV18 and TRBJ1-1, with D hard to call. Trimming took 6 bases from V and 0 from J, leaving 17 bases between them. Per the germline V gene, CDR1 is KGHSH and CDR2 is LQKENI. This CDR3 contains 16 residues. CDR3 region: CASSTARKNMNTEAFF. Here the CDR3 DNA reads TGTGCCAGCTCCACGGCCAGGAAAAACATGAACACTGAAGCTTTCTTT.